A few counts support the clone carrying this T cell receptor (beta chain). What it recognizes is unknown. The CDR3 contains 14 residues. The germline V and J ends were trimmed by 8 bases and 6 bases, with 19 bases remaining between them. CDR1 and CDR2 from the germline V gene are LGHNA and YSLEER. The sample comes from a study of response to subunit inactivated influenza vaccine. The study's findings and limits: There was a suggestion from the authors that each seasonal influenza vaccination recruits few new T cells.

MiXCR was run by TCRdb on the RT-PCR reads, yielding one entry per CDR3 protein. Of about 650,000 distinct CDR3 sequences in the sample, around 15% were seen once. This TCR was sampled from a man aged 50 to 59 who received an inactivated influenza vaccine. The material sequenced was PBMCs from blood, taken roughly 15 days before vaccination. The chain has TRBV4-3 and TRBJ1-1; no reliable D call. The CDR3 is CASATRAGLPEAFF. The DNA of the CDR3 is TGCGCCAGCGCAACGAGGGCTGGTCTGCCTGAAGCTTTCTTT.